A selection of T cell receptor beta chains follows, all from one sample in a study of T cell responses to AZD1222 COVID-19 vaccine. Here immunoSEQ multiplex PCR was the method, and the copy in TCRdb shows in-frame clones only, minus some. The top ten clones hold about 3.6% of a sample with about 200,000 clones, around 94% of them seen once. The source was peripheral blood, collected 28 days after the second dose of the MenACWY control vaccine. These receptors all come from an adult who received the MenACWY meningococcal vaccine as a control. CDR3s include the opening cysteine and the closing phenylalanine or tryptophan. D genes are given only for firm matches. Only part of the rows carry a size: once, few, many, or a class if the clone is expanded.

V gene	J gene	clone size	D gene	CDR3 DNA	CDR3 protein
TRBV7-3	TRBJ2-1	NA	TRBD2	TGTGCCAGCAGCTCCCAAGTAATGGGGGGGTTCGTTGACAATGAGCAGTTCTTC	CASSSQVMGGFVDNEQFF
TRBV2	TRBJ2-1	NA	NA	TGTGCCAGCAGTGAAGGCGTTGAGCAGTTCTTC	CASSEGVEQFF
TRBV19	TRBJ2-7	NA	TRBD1	TGTGCCAGTTCCCTGAGACAGGGGAGGTACGAGCAGTACTTC	CASSLRQGRYEQYF
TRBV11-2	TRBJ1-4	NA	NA	TGTGCCAGCAGCTGGGGTGAAAAACTGTTTTTT	CASSWGEKLFF
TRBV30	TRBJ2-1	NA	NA	TGTGCCTGGAGTGCCTTTGGTTCGGCTGAGCAGTTCTTC	CAWSAFGSAEQFF
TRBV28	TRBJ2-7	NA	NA	TGTGCCAGCAGTTTTGAAGGAGGGGTGGGGGAGCAGTACTTC	CASSFEGGVGEQYF
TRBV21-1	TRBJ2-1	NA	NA	TGTGCCAGCAGCAACCGACCTGAGCAGTTCTTC	CASSNRPEQFF
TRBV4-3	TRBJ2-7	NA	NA	TGCGCCAGCAGCCAAGTATTATCCAAATACGAGCAGTACTTC	CASSQVLSKYEQYF
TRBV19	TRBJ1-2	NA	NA	TGTGCCAGTTCCGAACAAGGTCCAGGTCGCTATGGCTACACCTTC	CASSEQGPGRYGYTF
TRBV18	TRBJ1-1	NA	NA	TGTGCCAGCTCACCTAGGGGCTTCACTGAAGCTTTCTTT	CASSPRGFTEAFF
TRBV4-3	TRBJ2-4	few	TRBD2	TGCGCCAGCAGCCAAGATATCAGCGGGAGAGCCAAAAACATTCAGTACTTC	CASSQDISGRAKNIQYF
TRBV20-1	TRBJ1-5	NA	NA	TGCAGTGCTAGTGTGCAGGGCTGGGGGAATCAGCCCCAGCATTTT	CSASVQGWGNQPQHF
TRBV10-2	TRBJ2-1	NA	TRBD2	TGCGCCAGCCTTGGAGCGGGAAACTCCTACAATGAGCAGTTCTTC	CASLGAGNSYNEQFF
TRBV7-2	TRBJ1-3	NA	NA	TGTGCCAGCAGCTATGACACGGGCTCTGGAAACACCATATATTTT	CASSYDTGSGNTIYF
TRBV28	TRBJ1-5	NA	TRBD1	TGTGCCAGCAGTCCCATTGGAGGGGGCATAACTCAGCCCCAGCATTTT	CASSPIGGGITQPQHF
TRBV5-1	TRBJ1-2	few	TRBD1	TGCGCCAGCAGCGTGACAGGGACCAACTATGGCTACACCTTC	CASSVTGTNYGYTF
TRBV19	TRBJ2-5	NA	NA	TGTGCCAGTAGTATAGACCACGGAGAGACCCAGTACTTC	CASSIDHGETQYF